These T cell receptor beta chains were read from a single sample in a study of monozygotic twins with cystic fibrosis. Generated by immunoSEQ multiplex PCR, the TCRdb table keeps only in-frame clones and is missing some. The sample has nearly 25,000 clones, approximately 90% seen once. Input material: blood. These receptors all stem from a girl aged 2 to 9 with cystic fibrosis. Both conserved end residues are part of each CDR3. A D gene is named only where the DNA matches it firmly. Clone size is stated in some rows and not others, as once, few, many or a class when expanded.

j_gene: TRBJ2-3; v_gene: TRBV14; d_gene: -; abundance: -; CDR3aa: CASSQNSWLTDTQYF; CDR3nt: TGTGCCAGCAGCCAAAACAGCTGGCTCACAGATACGCAGTATTTT
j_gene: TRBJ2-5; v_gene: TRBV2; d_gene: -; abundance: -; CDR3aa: CAVKGRSQETQYF; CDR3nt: TGTGCCGTCAAGGGGCGGAGCCAAGAGACCCAGTACTTC
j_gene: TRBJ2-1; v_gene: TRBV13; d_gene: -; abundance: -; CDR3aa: CASSGRTIYSYNEQFF; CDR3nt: TGTGCCAGCAGCGGTCGGACAATTTACTCCTACAATGAGCAGTTCTTC
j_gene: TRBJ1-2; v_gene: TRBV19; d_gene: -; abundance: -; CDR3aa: CASSTRGGTIGGYTF; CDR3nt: TGTGCCAGTAGCACCAGGGGAGGTACGATAGGTGGCTACACCTTC
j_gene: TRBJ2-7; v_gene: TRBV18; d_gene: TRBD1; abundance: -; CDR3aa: CASSPTIFRDSYEQYF; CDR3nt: TGTGCCAGCTCACCGACAATATTCCGGGACAGCTACGAGCAGTACTTC
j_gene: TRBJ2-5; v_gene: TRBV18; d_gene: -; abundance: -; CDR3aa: CASSGPDSSQETQYF; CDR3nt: TGTGCCAGCTCGGGTCCCGACTCGAGTCAAGAGACCCAGTACTTC
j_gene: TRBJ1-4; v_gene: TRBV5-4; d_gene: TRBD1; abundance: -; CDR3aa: CASSRDRTSGEKLFF; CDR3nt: TGTGCCAGCAGCCGGGACAGAACCTCTGGTGAAAAACTGTTTTTT
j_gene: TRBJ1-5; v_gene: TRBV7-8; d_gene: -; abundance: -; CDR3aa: CASSSPSGGGHQPQHF; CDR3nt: TGTGCCAGCAGCTCCCCTTCGGGAGGTGGGCATCAGCCCCAGCATTTT
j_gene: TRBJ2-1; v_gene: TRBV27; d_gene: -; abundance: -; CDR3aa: CASNPGSTYNEQFF; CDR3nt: TGTGCCAGCAACCCAGGGTCCACCTACAATGAGCAGTTCTTC
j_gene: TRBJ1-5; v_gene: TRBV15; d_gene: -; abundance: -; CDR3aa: CATSRDDDQPQHF; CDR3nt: TGTGCCACCAGCAGAGATGATGATCAGCCCCAGCATTTT
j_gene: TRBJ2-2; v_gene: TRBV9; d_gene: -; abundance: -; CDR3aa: CASKSANTGELFF; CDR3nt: TGTGCCAGCAAAAGTGCGAACACCGGGGAGCTGTTTTTT
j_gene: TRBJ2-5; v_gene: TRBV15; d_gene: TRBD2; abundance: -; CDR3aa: CATSSWEGHQETQYF; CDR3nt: TGTGCCACCAGCTCGTGGGAGGGGCATCAAGAGACCCAGTACTTC
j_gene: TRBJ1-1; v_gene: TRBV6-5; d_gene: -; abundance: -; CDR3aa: CASRGGGETEAFF; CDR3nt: TGTGCCAGCAGGGGAGGGGGTGAGACTGAAGCTTTCTTT
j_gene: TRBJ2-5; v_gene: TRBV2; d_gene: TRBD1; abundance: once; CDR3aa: CASKEDRGGQETQYF; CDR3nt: TGTGCCAGCAAAGAGGACAGGGGGGGCCAAGAGACCCAGTACTTC
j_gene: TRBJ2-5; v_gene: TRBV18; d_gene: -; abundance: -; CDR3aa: CASSPLDGQETQYF; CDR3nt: TGTGCCAGCTCACCATTGGACGGACAAGAGACCCAGTACTTC
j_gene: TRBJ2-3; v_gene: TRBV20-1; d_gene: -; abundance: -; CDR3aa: CSARNTDTQYF; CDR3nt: TGCAGTGCTAGAAACACAGATACGCAGTATTTT
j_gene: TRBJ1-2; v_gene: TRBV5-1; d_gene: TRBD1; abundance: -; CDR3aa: CASSPLSRQGDGYTF; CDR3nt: TGCGCCAGCAGCCCATTAAGTCGACAGGGAGATGGCTACACCTTC
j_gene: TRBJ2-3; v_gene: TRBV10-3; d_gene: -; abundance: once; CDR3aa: CAISADREGTDTQYF; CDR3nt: TGTGCCATCAGCGCCGACAGGGAGGGCACAGATACGCAGTATTTT
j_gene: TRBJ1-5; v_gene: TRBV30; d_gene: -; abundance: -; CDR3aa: CAWSFGDQPQHF; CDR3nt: TGTGCCTGGAGTTTCGGGGATCAGCCCCAGCATTTT
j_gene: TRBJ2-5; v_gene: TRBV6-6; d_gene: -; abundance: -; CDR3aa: CASSYTTSSETQYF; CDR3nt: TGTGCCAGCAGTTACACGACTAGTTCAGAGACCCAGTACTTC
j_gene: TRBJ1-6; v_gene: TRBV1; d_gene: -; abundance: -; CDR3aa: CTSSQDLVAGGNSPLHF; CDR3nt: -
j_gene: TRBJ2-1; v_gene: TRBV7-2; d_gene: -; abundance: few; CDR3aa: CASSSTRYNEQFF; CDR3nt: TGTGCCAGCAGCTCGACACGCTACAATGAGCAGTTCTTC
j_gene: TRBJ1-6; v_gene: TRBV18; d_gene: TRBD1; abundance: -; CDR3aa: CASSSTGGSLNSPLHF; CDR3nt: TGTGCCAGCTCGTCGACAGGGGGCTCTTTAAATTCACCCCTCCACTTT
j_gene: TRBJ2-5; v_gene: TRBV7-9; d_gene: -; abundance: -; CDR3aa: CASSLMEVAQYF; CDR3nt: TGTGCCAGCAGCTTAATGGAGGTGGCCCAGTACTTC
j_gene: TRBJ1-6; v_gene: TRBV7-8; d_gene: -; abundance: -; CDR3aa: CASSPLPGNPLHF; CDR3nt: TGTGCCAGCAGTCCATTACCGGGAAACCCCCTCCACTTT
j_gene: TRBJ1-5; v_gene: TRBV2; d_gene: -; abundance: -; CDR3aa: CASSGGVGQPQHF; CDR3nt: TGTGCCAGCAGTGGGGGGGTAGGTCAGCCCCAGCATTTT
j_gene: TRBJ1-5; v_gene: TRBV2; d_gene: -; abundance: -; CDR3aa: CASNNREEQPQHF; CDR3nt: TGTGCCAGCAACAACAGGGAGGAACAGCCCCAGCATTTT
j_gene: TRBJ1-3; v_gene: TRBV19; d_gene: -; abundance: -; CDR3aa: CASSMQGIGNTIYF; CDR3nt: TGTGCCAGTAGTATGCAGGGGATCGGAAACACCATATATTTT
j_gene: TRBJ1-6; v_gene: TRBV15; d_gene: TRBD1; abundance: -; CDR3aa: CATGQGNSPLHF; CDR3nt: TGTGCCACCGGACAGGGGAATTCACCCCTCCACTTT
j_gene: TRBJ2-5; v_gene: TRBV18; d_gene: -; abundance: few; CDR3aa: CASSPYQETQYF; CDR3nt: TGTGCCAGCTCACCGTACCAAGAGACCCAGTACTTC
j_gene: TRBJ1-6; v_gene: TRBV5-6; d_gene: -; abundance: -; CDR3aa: CASSLDNPGTLHF; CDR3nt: TGTGCCAGCAGCTTGGACAACCCGGGGACCCTCCACTTT
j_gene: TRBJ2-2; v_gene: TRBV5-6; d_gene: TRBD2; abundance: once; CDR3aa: CASSFTSGGYTGELFF; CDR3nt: TGTGCCAGCAGCTTCACTAGCGGGGGCTACACCGGGGAGCTGTTTTTT
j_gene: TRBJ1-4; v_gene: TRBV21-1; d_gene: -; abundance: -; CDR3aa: CASSNRTGEETNEKLFF; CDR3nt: TGTGCCAGCAGCAACCGGACAGGGGAGGAGACTAATGAAAAACTGTTTTTT
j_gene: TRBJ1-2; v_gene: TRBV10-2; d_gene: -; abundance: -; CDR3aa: CASTNRTDLVDKGGYTF; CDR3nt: TGCGCCAGTACCAATCGGACAGACCTGGTTGATAAGGGTGGCTACACCTTC
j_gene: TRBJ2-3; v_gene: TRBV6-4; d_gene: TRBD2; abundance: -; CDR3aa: CASSRMATSGGIGTDTQYF; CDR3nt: TGTGCCAGCAGTCGAATGGCTACTAGCGGAGGAATTGGTACAGATACGCAGTATTTT
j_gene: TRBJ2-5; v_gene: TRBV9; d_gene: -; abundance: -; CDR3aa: CASSWDPSEAQYF; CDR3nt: TGTGCCAGCAGCTGGGACCCGTCCGAGGCCCAGTACTTC
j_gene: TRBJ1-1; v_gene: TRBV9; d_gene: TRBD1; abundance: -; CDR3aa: CASSPDRGNTEAFF; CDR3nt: TGTGCCAGCAGCCCAGACAGGGGAAACACTGAAGCTTTCTTT
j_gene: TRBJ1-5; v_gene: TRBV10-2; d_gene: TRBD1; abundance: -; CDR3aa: CASSESNYKAGGHNQPQHF; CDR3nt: TGCGCCAGCAGTGAGTCGAACTATAAAGCAGGGGGTCACAATCAGCCCCAGCATTTT
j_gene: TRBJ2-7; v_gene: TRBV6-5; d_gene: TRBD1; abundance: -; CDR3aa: CASRSGGQAIYEQYF; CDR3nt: TGTGCCAGCAGAAGTGGGGGACAGGCGATCTACGAGCAGTACTTC
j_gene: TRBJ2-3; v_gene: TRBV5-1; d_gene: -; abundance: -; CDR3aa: CASGVAGRPDTQYF; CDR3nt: TGCGCCAGCGGCGTTGCTGGTCGGCCCGATACGCAGTATTTT
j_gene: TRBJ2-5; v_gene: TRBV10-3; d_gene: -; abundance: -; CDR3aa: CAISEPGYQETQYF; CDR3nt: TGTGCCATCAGTGAACCGGGGTACCAAGAGACCCAGTACTTC
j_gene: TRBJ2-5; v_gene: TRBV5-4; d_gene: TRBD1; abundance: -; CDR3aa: CASSLGGTEETQYF; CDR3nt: TGTGCCAGCAGCTTGGGGGGGACAGAAGAGACCCAGTACTTC
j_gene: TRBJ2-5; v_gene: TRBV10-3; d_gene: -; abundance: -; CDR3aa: CAISESWGFQETQYF; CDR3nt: TGTGCCATCAGTGAGTCGTGGGGTTTCCAAGAGACCCAGTACTTC
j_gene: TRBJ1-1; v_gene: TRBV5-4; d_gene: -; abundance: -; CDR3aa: CASSNTLDGGSEAFF; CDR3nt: TGTGCCAGCAGCAACACACTCGACGGGGGCTCTGAAGCTTTCTTT
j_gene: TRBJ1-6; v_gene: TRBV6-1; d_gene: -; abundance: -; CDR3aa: CASAVMGNSPLHF; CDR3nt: TGTGCCAGCGCGGTAATGGGCAATTCACCCCTCCACTTT
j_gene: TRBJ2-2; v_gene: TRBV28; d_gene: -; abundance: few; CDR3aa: CASSWDTGELFF; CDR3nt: TGTGCCAGCAGTTGGGACACCGGGGAGCTGTTTTTT
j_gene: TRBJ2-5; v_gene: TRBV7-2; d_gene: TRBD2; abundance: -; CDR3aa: CASSLVGGAEETQYF; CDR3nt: TGTGCCAGCAGCTTAGTCGGGGGGGCCGAGGAGACCCAGTACTTC
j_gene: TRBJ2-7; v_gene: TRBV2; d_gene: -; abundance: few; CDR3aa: CASSVSRQSYEQYF; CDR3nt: TGTGCCAGCAGTGTGAGTCGACAATCCTACGAGCAGTACTTC
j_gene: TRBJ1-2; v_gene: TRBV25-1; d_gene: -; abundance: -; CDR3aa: CASSEQNFKSGYTF; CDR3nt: TGTGCCAGCAGTGAACAGAATTTTAAAAGTGGCTACACCTTC
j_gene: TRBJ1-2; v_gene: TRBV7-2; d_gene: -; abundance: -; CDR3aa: CASSLGRDIRFYGYTF; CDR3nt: TGTGCCAGCAGCTTAGGAAGGGATATAAGATTTTATGGCTACACCTTC